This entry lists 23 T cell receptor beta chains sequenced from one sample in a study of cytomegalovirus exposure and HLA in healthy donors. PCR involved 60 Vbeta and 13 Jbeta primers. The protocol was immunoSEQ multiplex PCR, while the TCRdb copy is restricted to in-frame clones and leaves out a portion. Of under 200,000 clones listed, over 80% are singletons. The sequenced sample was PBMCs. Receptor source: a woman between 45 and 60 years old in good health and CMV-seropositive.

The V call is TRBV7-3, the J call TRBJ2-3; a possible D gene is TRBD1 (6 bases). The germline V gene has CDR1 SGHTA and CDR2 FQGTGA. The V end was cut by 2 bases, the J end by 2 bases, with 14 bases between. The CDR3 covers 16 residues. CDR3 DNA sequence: TGTGCCAGCAGCTTATGGGGGCGGGCGACCACAGATACGCAGTATTTT. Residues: CASSLWGRATTDTQYF.

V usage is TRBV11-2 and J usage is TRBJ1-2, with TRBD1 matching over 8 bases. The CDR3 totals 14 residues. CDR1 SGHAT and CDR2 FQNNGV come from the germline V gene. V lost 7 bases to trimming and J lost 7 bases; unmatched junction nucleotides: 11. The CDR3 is CASTRDRLWSGYTF. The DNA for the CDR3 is TGTGCCAGCACCCGGGACAGGTTGTGGTCTGGCTACACCTTC.

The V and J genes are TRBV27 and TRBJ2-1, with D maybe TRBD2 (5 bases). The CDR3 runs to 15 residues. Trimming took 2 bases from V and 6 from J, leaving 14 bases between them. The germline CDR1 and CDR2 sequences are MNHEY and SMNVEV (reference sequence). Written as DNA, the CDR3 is TGTGCCAGCAGTTTAGGAGGAAGGATGGGCAATGAGCAGTTCTTC. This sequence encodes CASSLGGRMGNEQFF.

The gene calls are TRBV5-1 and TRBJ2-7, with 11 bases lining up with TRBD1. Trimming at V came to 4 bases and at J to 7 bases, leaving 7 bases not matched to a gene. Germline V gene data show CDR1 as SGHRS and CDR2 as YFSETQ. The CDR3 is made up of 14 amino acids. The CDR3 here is CASSPRDRGWEQYF. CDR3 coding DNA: TGCGCCAGCAGCCCCCGGGACAGGGGGTGGGAGCAGTACTTC.

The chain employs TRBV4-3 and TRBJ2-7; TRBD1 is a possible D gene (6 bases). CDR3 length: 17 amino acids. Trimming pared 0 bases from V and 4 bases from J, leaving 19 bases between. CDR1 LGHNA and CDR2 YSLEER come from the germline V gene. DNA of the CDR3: TGCGCCAGCAGCCAAGATATCCCTCGCCACAGGGAGTACGAGCAGTACTTC. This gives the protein CASSQDIPRHREYEQYF.

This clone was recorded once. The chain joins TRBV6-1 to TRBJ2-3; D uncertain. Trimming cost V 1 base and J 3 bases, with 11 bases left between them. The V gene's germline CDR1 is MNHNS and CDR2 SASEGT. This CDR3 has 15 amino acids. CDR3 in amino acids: CASSEGPSITDTQYF. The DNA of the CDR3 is TGTGCCAGCAGTGAAGGTCCTAGTATAACAGATACGCAGTATTTT.

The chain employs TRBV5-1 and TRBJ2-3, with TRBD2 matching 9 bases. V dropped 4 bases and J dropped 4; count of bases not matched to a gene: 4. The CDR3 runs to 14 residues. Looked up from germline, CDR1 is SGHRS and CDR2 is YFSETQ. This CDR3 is CASSRREGADTQYF. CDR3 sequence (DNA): TGCGCCAGCAGCCGGCGGGAGGGTGCAGATACGCAGTATTTT.

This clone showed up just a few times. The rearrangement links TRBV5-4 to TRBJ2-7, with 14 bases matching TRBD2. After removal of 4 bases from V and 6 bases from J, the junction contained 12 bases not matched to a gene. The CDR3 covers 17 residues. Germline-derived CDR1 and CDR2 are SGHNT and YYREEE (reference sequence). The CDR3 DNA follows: TGTGCCAGCAGCCCTCCTGGCGGGACTAGCGGGAGAAGCGAGCAGTACTTC. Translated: CASSPPGGTSGRSEQYF.

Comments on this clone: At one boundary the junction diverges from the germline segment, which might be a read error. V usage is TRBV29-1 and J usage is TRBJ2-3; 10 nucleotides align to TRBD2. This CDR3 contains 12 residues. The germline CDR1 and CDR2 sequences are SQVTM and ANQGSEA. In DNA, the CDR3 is TGCAGCGTCCCTGGGGCTAGCGGGAGCCGGGATTTT. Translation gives CSVPGASGSRDF.

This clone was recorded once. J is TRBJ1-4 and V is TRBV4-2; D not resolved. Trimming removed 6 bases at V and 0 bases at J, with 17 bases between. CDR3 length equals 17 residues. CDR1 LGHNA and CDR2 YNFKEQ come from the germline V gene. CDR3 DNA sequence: TGTGCCAGCAGGAAGGAGGGAGGTTTTGCAACTAATGAAAAACTGTTTTTT. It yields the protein CASRKEGGFATNEKLFF.

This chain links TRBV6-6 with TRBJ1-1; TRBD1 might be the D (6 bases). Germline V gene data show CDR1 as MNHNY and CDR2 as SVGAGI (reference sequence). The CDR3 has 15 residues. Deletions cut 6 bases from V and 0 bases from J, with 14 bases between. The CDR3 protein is CASSLGTILNTEAFF. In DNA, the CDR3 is TGTGCCAGCAGCCTCGGGACAATTTTGAACACTGAAGCTTTCTTT.

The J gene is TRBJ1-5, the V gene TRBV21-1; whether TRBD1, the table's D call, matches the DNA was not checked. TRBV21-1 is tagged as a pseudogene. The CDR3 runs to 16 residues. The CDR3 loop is CASIRQVPSSNQPQHF. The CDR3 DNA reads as TGTGCCAGCATAAGGCAGGTTCCCTCTAGCAATCAGCCCCAGCATTTT.

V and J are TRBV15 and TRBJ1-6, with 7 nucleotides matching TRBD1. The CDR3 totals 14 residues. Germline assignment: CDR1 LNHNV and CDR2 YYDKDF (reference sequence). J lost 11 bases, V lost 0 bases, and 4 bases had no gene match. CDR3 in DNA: TGTGCCACCAGCAGAGATGGGACAGCACCACCCCTCCACTTT. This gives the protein CATSRDGTAPPLHF.

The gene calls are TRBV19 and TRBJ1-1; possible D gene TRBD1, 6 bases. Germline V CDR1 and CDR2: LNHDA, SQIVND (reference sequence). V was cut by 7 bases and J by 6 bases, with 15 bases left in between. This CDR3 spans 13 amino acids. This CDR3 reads CASMSQGLAEAFF. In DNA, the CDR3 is TGTGCCAGTATGTCCCAGGGGTTGGCTGAAGCTTTCTTT.

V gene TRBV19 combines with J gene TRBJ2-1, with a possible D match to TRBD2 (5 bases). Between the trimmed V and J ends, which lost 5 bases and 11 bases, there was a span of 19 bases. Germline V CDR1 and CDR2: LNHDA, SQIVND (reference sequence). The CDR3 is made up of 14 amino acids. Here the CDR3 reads CASSPQTGEGKQFF. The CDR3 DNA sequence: TGTGCCAGTAGTCCCCAGACGGGTGAGGGAAAGCAGTTCTTC.

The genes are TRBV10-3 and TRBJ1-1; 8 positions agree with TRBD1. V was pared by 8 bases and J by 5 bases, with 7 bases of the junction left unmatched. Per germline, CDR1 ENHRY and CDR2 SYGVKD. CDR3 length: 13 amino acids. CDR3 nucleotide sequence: TGTGCCATCGGTCGACAGGGGTTAACTGAAGCTTTCTTT. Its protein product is CAIGRQGLTEAFF.

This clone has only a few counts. CDR3: CASSPGIYGYTF. CDR3 bases: TGTGCCAGCAGCCCGGGGATCTATGGCTACACCTTC. The rearrangement links TRBV14 to TRBJ1-2; D is uncertain. Germline V gene sequence: CDR1 SGHDN, CDR2 FVKESK. The length of the CDR3 is 12 residues. V shed 4 bases and J shed 4 bases, with 7 bases lying between them.

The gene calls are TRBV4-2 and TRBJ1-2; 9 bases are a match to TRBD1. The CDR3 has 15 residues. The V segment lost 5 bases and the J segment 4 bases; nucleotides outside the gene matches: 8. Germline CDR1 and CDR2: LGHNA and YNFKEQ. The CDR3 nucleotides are TGTGCCAGCAGCGTAACAGGGGGCACTTTCTATGGCTACACCTTC. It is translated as CASSVTGGTFYGYTF.

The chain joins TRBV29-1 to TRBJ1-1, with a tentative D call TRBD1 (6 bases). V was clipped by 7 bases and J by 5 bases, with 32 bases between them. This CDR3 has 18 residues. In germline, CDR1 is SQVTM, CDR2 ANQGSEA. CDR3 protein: CSAPRAQGTRFGHTEAFF. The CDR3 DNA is TGCAGCGCCCCTAGGGCGCAGGGGACGCGCTTCGGTCATACTGAAGCTTTCTTT. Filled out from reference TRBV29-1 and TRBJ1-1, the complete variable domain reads SAVISQKPSRDICQRGTSLTIQCQVDSQVTMMFWYRQQPGQSLTLIATANQGSEATYESGFVIDKFPISRPNLTFSTLTVSNMSPEDSSIYLCSAPRAQGTRFGHTEAFFGQGTRLTVV.

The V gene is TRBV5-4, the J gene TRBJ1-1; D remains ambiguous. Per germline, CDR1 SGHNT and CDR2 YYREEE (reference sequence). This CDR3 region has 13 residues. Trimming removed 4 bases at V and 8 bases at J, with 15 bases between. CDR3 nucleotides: TGTGCCAGCAGCCGAGCCGGGAAGAACGAAGCTTTCTTT. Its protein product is CASSRAGKNEAFF. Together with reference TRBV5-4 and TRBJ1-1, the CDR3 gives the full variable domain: ETGVTQSPTHLIKTRGQQVTLRCSSQSGHNTVSWYQQALGQGPQFIFQYYREEENGRGNFPPRFSGLQFPNYSSELNVNALELDDSALYLCASSRAGKNEAFFGQGTRLTVV.

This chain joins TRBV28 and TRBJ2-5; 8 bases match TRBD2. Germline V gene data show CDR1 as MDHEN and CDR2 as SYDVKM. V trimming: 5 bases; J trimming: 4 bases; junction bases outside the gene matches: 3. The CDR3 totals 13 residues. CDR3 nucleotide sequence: TGTGCCAGCAGTGCCCTAGCGGGAGAGACCCAGTACTTC. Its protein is CASSALAGETQYF.

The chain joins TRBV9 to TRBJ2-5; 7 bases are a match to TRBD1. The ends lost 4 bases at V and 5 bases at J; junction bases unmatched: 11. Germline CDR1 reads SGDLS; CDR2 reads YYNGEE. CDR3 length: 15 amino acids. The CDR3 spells CASSSTGTERETQYF. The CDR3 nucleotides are TGTGCCAGCAGCTCCACCGGGACAGAGAGGGAGACCCAGTACTTC.

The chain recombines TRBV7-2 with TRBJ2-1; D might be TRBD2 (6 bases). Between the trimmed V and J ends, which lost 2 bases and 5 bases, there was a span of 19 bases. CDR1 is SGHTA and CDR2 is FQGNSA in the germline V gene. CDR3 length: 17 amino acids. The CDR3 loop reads CASSLIGTRPGHNEQFF. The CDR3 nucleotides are TGTGCCAGCAGCTTAATTGGGACTCGACCGGGGCACAATGAGCAGTTCTTC.